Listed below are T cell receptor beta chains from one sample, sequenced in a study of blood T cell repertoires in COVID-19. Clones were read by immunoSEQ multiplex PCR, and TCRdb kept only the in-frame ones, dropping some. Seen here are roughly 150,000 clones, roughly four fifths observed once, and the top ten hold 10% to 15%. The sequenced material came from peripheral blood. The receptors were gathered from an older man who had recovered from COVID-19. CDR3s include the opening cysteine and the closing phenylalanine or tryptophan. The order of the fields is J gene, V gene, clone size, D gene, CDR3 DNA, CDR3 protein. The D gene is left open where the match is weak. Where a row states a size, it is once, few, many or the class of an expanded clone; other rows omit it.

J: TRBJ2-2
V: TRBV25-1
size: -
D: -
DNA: TGTGCCAGCAGTGTAGGGACTCTTAACACCGGGGAGCTGTTTTTT
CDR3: CASSVGTLNTGELFF

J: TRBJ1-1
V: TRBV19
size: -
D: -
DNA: TGTGCCAGTAGTATTGGGCAGGGTGGGCGCACTGAAGCTTTCTTT
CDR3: CASSIGQGGRTEAFF

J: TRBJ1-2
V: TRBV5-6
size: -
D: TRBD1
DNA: TGTGCCAGCAGCTTGGGACAGGGGGCGGGCTATGGCTACACCTTC
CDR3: CASSLGQGAGYGYTF

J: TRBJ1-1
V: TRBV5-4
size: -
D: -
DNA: TGTGCCAGCAGCCCTAGTATGGGCACTGAAGCTTTCTTT
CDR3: CASSPSMGTEAFF

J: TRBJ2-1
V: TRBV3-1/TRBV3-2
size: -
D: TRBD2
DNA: TGTGCCAGCAGCCTCGGGACTAGCGGATATCGGGTTAATGAGCAGTTCTTC
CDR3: CASSLGTSGYRVNEQFF

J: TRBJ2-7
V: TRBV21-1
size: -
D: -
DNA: TGTGCCAGCAGCAAAGCCGGGACTAGCGTATACTTC
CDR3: CASSKAGTSVYF

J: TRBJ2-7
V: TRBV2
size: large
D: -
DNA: TGTGCCAGCAGTGAAGCGGAGAGGGGGGAGGGAACCTACGAGCAGTACTTC
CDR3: CASSEAERGEGTYEQYF

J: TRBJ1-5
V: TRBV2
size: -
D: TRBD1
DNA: TGTGCCAGCAGTGATCGGACAGGGGGAGATCAGCCCCAGCATTTT
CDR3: CASSDRTGGDQPQHF

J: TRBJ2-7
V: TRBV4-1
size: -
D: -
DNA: TGCGCCAGCAGCCAAGGGGGGGACGGCTCCTACGAGCAGTACTTC
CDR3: CASSQGGDGSYEQYF

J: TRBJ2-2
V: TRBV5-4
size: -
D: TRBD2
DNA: TGTGCCAGCAGCCCCAGGACTAGCGGGAGAACCGGGGAGCTGTTTTTT
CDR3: CASSPRTSGRTGELFF

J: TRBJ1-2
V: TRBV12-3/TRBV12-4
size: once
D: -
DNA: TGTGCCAGCAGTCGTTACCTCGACAATGGCTACACCTTC
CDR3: CASSRYLDNGYTF

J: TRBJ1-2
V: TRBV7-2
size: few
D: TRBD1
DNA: TGTGCCAGCAGCTTACGGGCAGGGGGCGACTATGGCTACACCTTC
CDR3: CASSLRAGGDYGYTF

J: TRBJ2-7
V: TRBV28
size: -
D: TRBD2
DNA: TGTGCCAGCAGTTCCGGGACTAGCGGGCACTCCTACGAGCAGTACTTC
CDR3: CASSSGTSGHSYEQYF

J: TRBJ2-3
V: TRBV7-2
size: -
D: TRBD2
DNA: TGTGCCAGCAGCTTAGTAGGGGGACTAGCGGGAGGTGCCACAGATACGCAGTATTTT
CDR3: CASSLVGGLAGGATDTQYF

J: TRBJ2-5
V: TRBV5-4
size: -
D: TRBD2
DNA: TGTGCCAGCAGCTGGGGGACTAGCGGGAGGGCCGGGCAAGAGACCCAGTACTTC
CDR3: CASSWGTSGRAGQETQYF

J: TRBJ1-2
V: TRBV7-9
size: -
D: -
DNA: TGTGCCAGCAGCTTAGAAAGGGGCCATCCCAGTCTCTATGGCTACACCTTC
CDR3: CASSLERGHPSLYGYTF

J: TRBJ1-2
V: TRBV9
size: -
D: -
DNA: TGTGCCAGCAGCCCGAACCACGGTGCCGCCAACTATGGCTACACCTTC
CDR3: CASSPNHGAANYGYTF

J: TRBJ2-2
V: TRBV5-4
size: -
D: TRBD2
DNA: TGTGCCAGCAGCAGGGGACTAGTAGACGGGGAGCTGTTTTTT
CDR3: CASSRGLVDGELFF

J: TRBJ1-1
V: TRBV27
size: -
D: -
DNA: TGTGCCAGCAAGGCGGTTGGGACTGAAGCTTTCTTT
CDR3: CASKAVGTEAFF

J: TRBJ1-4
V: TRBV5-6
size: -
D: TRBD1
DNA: TGTGCCAGCAGCTGGGGACAGGGGTTTGCAACTAATGAAAAACTGTTTTTT
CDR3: CASSWGQGFATNEKLFF

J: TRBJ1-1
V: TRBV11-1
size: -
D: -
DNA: TGTGCCAGCAGCTTAGTTGACTGGAACACTGAAGCTTTCTTT
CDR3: CASSLVDWNTEAFF

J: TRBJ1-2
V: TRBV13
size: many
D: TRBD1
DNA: TGTGCCAGCAGCCCCGGACAGGGGATCTATGGCTACACCTTC
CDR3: CASSPGQGIYGYTF

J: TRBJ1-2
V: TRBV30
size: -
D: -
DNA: TGTGCCTGGAGTTCCGGGGGAGGCTACACCTTC
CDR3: CAWSSGGGYTF

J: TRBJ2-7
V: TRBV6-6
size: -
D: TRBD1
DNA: TGTGCCAGCAGTGGGACAGCCTACGAGCAGTACTTC
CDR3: CASSGTAYEQYF

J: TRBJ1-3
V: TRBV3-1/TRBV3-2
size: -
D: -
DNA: TGTGCCAGCAGCCAAGAGGCCCTCAAGACAGAACTCTCTGGAAACACCATATATTTT
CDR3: CASSQEALKTELSGNTIYF

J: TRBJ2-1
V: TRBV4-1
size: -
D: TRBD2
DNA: TGCGCCAGCAGCCAACTAGCGGGGTACAATGAGCAGTTCTTC
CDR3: CASSQLAGYNEQFF

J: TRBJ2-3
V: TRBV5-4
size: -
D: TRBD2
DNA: TGTGCCAGCAGCTCTGCCGGGACTAGCAGCACAGATACGCAGTATTTT
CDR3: CASSSAGTSSTDTQYF

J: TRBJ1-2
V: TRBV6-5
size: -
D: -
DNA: TGTGCCAGCTCGAAAGGAGTTGGTGGCTACACCTTC
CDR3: CASSKGVGGYTF

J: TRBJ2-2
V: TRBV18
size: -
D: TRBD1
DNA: TGTGCCAGCCGAGGACAGGAACTAAACACCGGGGAGCTGTTTTTT
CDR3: CASRGQELNTGELFF

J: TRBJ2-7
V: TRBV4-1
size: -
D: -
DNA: TGCGCCAGCAGCCGAGTCCTCGGGGCAGGGGAGACTTACGAGCAGTACTTC
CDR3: CASSRVLGAGETYEQYF

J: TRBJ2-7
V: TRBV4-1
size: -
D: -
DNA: TGCGCCAGCAGCCACCGGGCAGGGGCCTCCTACGAGCAGTACTTC
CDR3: CASSHRAGASYEQYF

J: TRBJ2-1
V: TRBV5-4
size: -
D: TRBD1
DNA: TGTGCCAGCAGCTTGGAACAGGGGGCCTACAATGAGCAGTTCTTC
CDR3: CASSLEQGAYNEQFF

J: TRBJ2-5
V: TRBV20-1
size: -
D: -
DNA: TGCAGCTTATCGCCGGGGGAGACCCAGTACTTC
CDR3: CSLSPGETQYF

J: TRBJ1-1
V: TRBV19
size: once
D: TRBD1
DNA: TGTGCCAGTAGTATAGCAGGGGGGATGAACACTGAAGCTTTCTTT
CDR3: CASSIAGGMNTEAFF

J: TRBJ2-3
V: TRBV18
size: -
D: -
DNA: TGTGCCAGCTCACCAACAGGGCTAGATACGCAGTATTTT
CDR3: CASSPTGLDTQYF

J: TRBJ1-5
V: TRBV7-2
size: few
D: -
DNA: TGTGCCAGCAGCCTCGTGGCGGGGAGAGATCAGCCCCAGCATTTT
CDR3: CASSLVAGRDQPQHF

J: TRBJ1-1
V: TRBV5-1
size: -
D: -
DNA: TGCGCCAGCAGCTTCGACAGCAACACTGAAGCTTTCTTT
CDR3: CASSFDSNTEAFF

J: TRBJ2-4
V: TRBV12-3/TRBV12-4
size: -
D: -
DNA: TGTGCCAGCAGACTAGTGGTTGAGGACATTCAGTACTTC
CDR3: CASRLVVEDIQYF

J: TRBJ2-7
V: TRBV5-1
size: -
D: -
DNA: TGCGCCAGCAGCTTCACGGAACAGCCCTACGAGCAGTACTTC
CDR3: CASSFTEQPYEQYF

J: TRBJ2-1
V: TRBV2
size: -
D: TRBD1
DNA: TGTGCCAGCATCACAAGGGACAGGGGGAACAATGAGCAGTTCTTC
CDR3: CASITRDRGNNEQFF

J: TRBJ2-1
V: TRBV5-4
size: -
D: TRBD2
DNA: TGTGCCAGCAGCTTGGCCGGCGGGAGTTCCTACAATGAGCAGTTCTTC
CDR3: CASSLAGGSSYNEQFF

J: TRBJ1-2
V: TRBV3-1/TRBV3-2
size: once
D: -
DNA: TGTGCCAGCAGCCAAGACCTCCCAGTGGTCTATGGCTACACCTTC
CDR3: CASSQDLPVVYGYTF

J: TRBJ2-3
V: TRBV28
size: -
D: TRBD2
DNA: TGTGCCAGCAGAGTAGCGGGAGGGACAGATACGCAGTATTTT
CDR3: CASRVAGGTDTQYF

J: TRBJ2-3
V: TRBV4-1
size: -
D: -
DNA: TGCGCCAGCAGCCGTTCGGGGTTATCCATGGATACGCAGTATTTT
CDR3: CASSRSGLSMDTQYF

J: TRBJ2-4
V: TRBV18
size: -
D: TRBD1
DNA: TGTGCCAGCTCACCTACGACAGGGAGCCTTAAAAACATTCAGTACTTC
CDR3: CASSPTTGSLKNIQYF

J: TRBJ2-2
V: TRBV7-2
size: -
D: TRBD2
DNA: TGTGCCAGCAGCTTAAATAGTCTAGCGGGGAACACCGGGGAGCTGTTTTTT
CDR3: CASSLNSLAGNTGELFF

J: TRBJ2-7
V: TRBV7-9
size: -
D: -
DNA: TGTGCCAGCAGCTACGCCGGGCGGGGGCCGACCTACGAGCAGTACTTC
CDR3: CASSYAGRGPTYEQYF

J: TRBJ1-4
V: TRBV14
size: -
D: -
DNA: TGTGCCAGCAGCCGTCTGACAGCAACTAATGAAAAACTGTTTTTT
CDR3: CASSRLTATNEKLFF

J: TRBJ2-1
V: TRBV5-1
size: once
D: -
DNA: TGCGCCAGCAGCTTGAACTTCAATGAGCAGTTCTTC
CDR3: CASSLNFNEQFF

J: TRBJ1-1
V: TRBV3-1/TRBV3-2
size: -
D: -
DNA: TGTGCCAGCAGCTGGGGAGAAAACACTGAAGCTTTCTTT
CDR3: CASSWGENTEAFF

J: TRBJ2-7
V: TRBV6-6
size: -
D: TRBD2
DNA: TGTGCCAGCAGCTGGGGGGGGGTTAGGAGCTCCTACGAGCAGTACTTC
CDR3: CASSWGGVRSSYEQYF

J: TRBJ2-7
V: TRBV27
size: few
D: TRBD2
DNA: TGTGCCAGCAGTTTATTCGGGGGGGTCAGTTACGAGCAGTACTTC
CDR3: CASSLFGGVSYEQYF

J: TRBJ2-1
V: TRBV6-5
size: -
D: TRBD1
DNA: TGTGCCAGCAGTTCTCCAAGACAGGGCGGTGAGCAGTTCTTC
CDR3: CASSSPRQGGEQFF

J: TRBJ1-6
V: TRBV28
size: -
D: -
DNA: TGTGCCAGCAGTTTGGCGGGTGGTAATTCACCCCTCCACTTT
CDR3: CASSLAGGNSPLHF